These 6 T cell receptor beta chains came from one sample sequenced in a study of monozygotic twins with inflammatory bowel disease. TCRdb re-called the 5' RACE reads and catalogs CDR3 proteins one per entry, DNA excluded. The repertoire table contains some 170,000 distinct CDR3 sequences. The specimen sequenced was blood. The receptors come from a human donor with ulcerative colitis or Crohn's disease, or a healthy co-twin of an affected twin (not recorded which).

The chain uses TRBV5-4 and TRBJ2-2; TCRdb gives TRBD1 as the D gene, but with no DNA this cannot be confirmed. Germline assignment: CDR1 SGHNT and CDR2 YYREEE (reference sequence). The CDR3 sequence is 14 residues long. The CDR3 is CASSGAANTGELFF. The entire variable domain, with the rest obtained from reference TRBV5-4 and TRBJ2-2, is as follows: ETGVTQSPTHLIKTRGQQVTLRCSSQSGHNTVSWYQQALGQGPQFIFQYYREEENGRGNFPPRFSGLQFPNYSSELNVNALELDDSALYLCASSGAANTGELFFGEGSRLTVL.

Here the CDR3 reads CSAAPKGAIVSEAFF. The chain employs TRBV20-1 and TRBJ1-1; TCRdb picks TRBD1, but there is no DNA to check that call. The CDR3 extends over 15 amino acids. Germline V CDR1 and CDR2: DFQATT, SNEGSKA (reference sequence).

This chain connects TRBV15 to TRBJ1-5; TCRdb's assignment of TRBD1 cannot be checked, as there is no DNA. In germline, CDR1 is LNHNV, CDR2 YYDKDF (reference sequence). This CDR3 spans 15 amino acids. CDR3 residues: CATSSNREGNQPQHF.

The J gene is TRBJ2-7, the V gene TRBV20-1; TCRdb lists TRBD2, though no DNA is available to test this call. The CDR3 runs to 11 residues. Germline V CDR1 and CDR2: DFQATT, SNEGSKA (reference sequence). CDR3 residues: CSVKGAYEQYF.

V gene TRBV5-1 combines with J gene TRBJ1-6. The V gene's germline CDR1 is SGHRS and CDR2 YFSETQ. CDR3 length equals 15 residues. The CDR3 loop reads CASSLAGRADSPLHF. Based on the CDR3 plus reference TRBV5-1 and TRBJ1-6, the full variable domain is KAGVTQTPRYLIKTRGQQVTLSCSPISGHRSVSWYQQTPGQGLQFLFEYFSETQRNKGNFPGRFSGRQFSNSRSEMNVSTLELGDSALYLCASSLAGRADSPLHFGNGTRLTVT.

CDR3 amino acids: CSATSNRGVNHFTEAFF. V is TRBV20-1 and J is TRBJ1-1; the D call of TRBD1 rests on TCRdb alone, since no DNA is present to check it. Looked up from germline, CDR1 is DFQATT and CDR2 is SNEGSKA (reference sequence). The CDR3 extends over 17 amino acids.